The present T cell receptor (beta chain) was sequenced within a study of cytomegalovirus exposure and HLA in healthy donors. General study findings and limits: When analyzed later, the rates of TCR association showed variation by HLA locus, with DRB1 the most and HLA-C the fewest. Earlier analysis found most TCR beta V segments productive about 90% or about 30% of the time.

Healthy bone marrow donors made up the donor group. The V gene's germline CDR1 is SGHNT and CDR2 YYREEE (reference sequence). This CDR3 is built from 14 residues. V shed 3 bases and J 3 bases; nucleotides not matched to a gene: 0. About this clone itself: Its antigen remains unknown.

This PCR relied on a set of 60 Vbeta primers and 13 Jbeta primers. TCRdb keeps only in-frame clones here, not all; method: immunoSEQ multiplex PCR. The table shows under 200,000 clones, with approximately 77% occurring only once. The V call is TRBV5-4, the J call TRBJ2-6; 7 bases are a match to TRBD1. This receptor was taken from a male donor in good health and CMV-seropositive. The specimen sequenced was PBMCs. Here the CDR3 reads CASSYRGGANVLTF. CDR3 nucleotide sequence: TGTGCCAGCAGCTACAGGGGTGGGGCCAACGTCCTGACTTTC.